This T cell receptor beta chain comes out of a study of cytomegalovirus exposure and HLA in healthy donors. This PCR relied on a set of 60 Vbeta primers and 13 Jbeta primers. Sequencing used immunoSEQ multiplex PCR; TCRdb keeps in-frame clones, though not all of them. The sample carries some 150,000 clones, roughly three quarters recorded once. Germline V gives CDR1 SQVTM, CDR2 ANQGSEA. The CDR3 contains 13 residues. V lost 3 bases and J lost 9, with 15 bases in between. The clonotype originates from a man between 18 and 35 years old in good health and CMV-seronegative. V usage is TRBV29-1 and J usage is TRBJ2-1, with D tentatively TRBD2 (5 bases). Material: PBMCs. This CDR3 is CSVDQDFGGEQFF. Written as DNA, the CDR3 is TGCAGCGTTGACCAGGACTTTGGAGGTGAGCAGTTCTTC.